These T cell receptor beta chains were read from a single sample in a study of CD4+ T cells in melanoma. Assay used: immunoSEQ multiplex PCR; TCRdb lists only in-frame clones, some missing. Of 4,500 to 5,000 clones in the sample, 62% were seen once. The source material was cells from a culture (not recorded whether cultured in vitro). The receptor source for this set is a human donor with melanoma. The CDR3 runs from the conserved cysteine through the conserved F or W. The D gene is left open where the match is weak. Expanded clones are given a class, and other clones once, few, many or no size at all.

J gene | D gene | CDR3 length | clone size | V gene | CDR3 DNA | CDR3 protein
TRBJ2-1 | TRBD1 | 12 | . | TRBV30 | TGTGCCTGGCAGGGACAGTACAATGAGCAGTTCTTC | CAWQGQYNEQFF
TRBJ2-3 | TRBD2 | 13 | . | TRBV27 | TGTGCCAGCAGTCCCGGGGGGGCTGATACGCAGTATTTT | CASSPGGADTQYF
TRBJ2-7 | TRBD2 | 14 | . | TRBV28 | TGTGCCAGCAGTTGGGAGGGGAGCTCCTACGAGCAGTACTTC | CASSWEGSSYEQYF
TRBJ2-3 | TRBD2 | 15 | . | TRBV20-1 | TGCAGTGCTAGTCTAGCGGGGACTTCCACAGATACGCAGTATTTT | CSASLAGTSTDTQYF
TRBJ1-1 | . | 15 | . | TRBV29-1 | TGCAGCGTCTTTGGTGGGGGGCTCACAGGGACTGAAGCTTTCTTT | CSVFGGGLTGTEAFF
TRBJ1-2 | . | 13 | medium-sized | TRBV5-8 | TGTGCCAGCAGCCGTAGTGGGTTCTATGGCTACACCTTC | CASSRSGFYGYTF
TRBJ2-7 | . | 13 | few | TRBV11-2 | TGTGCCAGCAGCTTGGGCAACTCCTACGAGCAGTACTTC | CASSLGNSYEQYF
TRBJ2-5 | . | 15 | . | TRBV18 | TGTGCCAGCTTAACCGGAGGAGGGGCGGTAGAGACCCAGTACTTC | CASLTGGGAVETQYF
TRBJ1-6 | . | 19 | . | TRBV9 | TGTGCCAGCAGCGTAGGGGGAATTGGAGGGAGCTCCTATAATTCACCCCTCCACTTT | CASSVGGIGGSSYNSPLHF
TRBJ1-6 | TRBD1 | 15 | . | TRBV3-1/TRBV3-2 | TGTGCCAGCAGCCAAGTAGGGGACAGATATTCACCCCTCCACTTT | CASSQVGDRYSPLHF
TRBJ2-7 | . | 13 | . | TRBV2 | TGTGCCAGCAGTGGAGGATACGCCGACGAGCAGTACTTC | CASSGGYADEQYF
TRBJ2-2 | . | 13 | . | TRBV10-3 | TGTGCCATCAGTGAGTCGGGCGCCGGGGAGCTGTTTTTT | CAISESGAGELFF
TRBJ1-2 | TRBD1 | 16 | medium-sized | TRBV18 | TGTGCCAGCTCTCCAAGGGACAGGCTAGACTTCTATGGCTACACCTTC | CASSPRDRLDFYGYTF
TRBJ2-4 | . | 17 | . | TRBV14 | TGTGCCAGCAGCCTAGACTCTGGGGCTGGGACCAAAAACATTCAGTACTTC | CASSLDSGAGTKNIQYF
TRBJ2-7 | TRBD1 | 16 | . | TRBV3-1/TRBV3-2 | TGTGCCAGCAGCCCCGCCGGGACAGGGTTTCTCTACGAGCAGTACTTC | CASSPAGTGFLYEQYF
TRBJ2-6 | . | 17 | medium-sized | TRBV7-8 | TGTGCCAGCAGCTCCTTCGGTCGTGGCTCTGGGGCCAACGTCCTGACTTTC | CASSSFGRGSGANVLTF
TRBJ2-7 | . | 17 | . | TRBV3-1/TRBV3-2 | TGTGCCAGCAGCGGAACCACGGCTCGGACAGCATACTACGAGCAGTACTTC | CASSGTTARTAYYEQYF
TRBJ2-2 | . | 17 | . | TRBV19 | TGTGCCAGTAGTATAGATGTGTCTTGGGGGAAGACCGGGGAGCTGTTTTTT | CASSIDVSWGKTGELFF
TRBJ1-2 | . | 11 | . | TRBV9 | TGTGCCAGCAGCGTAGGTTATGGCTACACCTTC | CASSVGYGYTF
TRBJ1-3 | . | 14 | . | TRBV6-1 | TGTGCCAGCAGTGAACACAGGTCTGGAAACACCATATATTTT | CASSEHRSGNTIYF
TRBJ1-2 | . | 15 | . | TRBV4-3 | TGCGCCAGCAGCCAAGTCGTTGGTCCCTTAGGGGGCTACACCTTC | CASSQVVGPLGGYTF
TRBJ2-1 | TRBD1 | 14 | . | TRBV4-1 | TGCGCCAGCAGCCAGGCAGGGGGCGGGAATGAGCAGTTCTTC | CASSQAGGGNEQFF
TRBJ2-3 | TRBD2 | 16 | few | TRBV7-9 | TGTGCCAGCCACCTCTCAGCGGGGGGGCTTTCAGATACGCAGTATTTT | CASHLSAGGLSDTQYF
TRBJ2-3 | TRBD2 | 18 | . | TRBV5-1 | TGCGCCAGCAGCTTGAGCCTAGCGGGGGGCGAAGCCACAGATACGCAGTATTTT | CASSLSLAGGEATDTQYF
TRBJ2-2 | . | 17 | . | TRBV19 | TGTGCCAGTAGTATAGATAGGGGACGTAAGATCACCGGGGAGCTGTTTTTT | CASSIDRGRKITGELFF
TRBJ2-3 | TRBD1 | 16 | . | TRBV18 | TGTGCCAGCTCACCAGGCTGGACAGGAAGCACAGATACGCAGTATTTT | CASSPGWTGSTDTQYF
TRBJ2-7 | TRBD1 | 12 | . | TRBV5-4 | TGTGCCAGCGGACAGGGAGGCTACGAGCAGTACTTC | CASGQGGYEQYF
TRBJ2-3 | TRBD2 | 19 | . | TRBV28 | TGTGCCAGCAGTCCACTTTCCTGGGGACTAGCGGGGGGTCCAGATACGCAGTATTTT | CASSPLSWGLAGGPDTQYF
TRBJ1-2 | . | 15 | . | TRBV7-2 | TGTGCCAGCAGCTTAGCGCCTCGAGCTAACTATGGCTACACCTTC | CASSLAPRANYGYTF
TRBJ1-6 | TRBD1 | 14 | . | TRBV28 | TGTGCCAGCACAGAGACAGGGTGGGGTTCACCCCTCCACTTT | CASTETGWGSPLHF
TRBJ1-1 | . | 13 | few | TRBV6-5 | TGTGCCAGCAATGGACAGCGGGCAACGGAAGCTTTCTTT | CASNGQRATEAFF
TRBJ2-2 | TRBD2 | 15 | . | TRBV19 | TGTGCCGCCCGAGCTAGCGGGGGGGGAACCGGGGAGCTGTTTTTT | CAARASGGGTGELFF
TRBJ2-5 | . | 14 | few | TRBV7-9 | TGTGCCAGCAGCATGGGACGGACCCAAGAGACCCAGTACTTC | CASSMGRTQETQYF
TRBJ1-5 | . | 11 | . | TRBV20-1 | TGCAGTGCGGCAGGAGATCAGCCCCAGCATTTT | CSAAGDQPQHF
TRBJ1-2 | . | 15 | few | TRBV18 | TGTGCCAGCTCACCCATGGTTACGGGGGGCGACGGCTACACCTTC | CASSPMVTGGDGYTF
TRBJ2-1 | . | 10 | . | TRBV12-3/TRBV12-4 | TGTGCCAGCGGTGATAATGAGCAGTTCTTC | CASGDNEQFF
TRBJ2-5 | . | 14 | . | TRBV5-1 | TGCGCCAGCAGCTTGCTGCAGGAAGAAGAGACCCAGTACTTC | CASSLLQEEETQYF
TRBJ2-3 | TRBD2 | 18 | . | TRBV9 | TGTGCCAGCAGCCAGAGAGGGACTAGCGGGGGCCGCACAGATACGCAGTATTTT | CASSQRGTSGGRTDTQYF
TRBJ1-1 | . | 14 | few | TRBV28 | TGTGCCAGCAGGACACCTGACCGGGGGGCTGAAGCTTTCTTT | CASRTPDRGAEAFF
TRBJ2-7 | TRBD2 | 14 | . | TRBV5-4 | TGTGCCAGCAGCTGGGGGACTACCTCCTACGAGCAGTACTTC | CASSWGTTSYEQYF
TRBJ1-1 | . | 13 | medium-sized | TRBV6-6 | TGTGCCAGCAGTCAAAACAGGGACACTGAAGCTTTCTTT | CASSQNRDTEAFF
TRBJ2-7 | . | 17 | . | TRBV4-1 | TGCGCCAGCAGCCAAGATGGCCCCAGGGGGGGGACCTACGAGCAGTACTTC | CASSQDGPRGGTYEQYF
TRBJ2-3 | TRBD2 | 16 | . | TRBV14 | TGTGCCAGCAGGGTCGGTCCTAGCGGGGGCACAGATACGCAGTATTTT | CASRVGPSGGTDTQYF
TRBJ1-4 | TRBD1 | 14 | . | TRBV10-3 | TGTGCCATCAGAACAGGGGTAGCTAATGAAAAACTGTTTTTT | CAIRTGVANEKLFF
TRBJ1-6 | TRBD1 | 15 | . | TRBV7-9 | TGTGCCAGCAGCTTTGGGGACAGGGAGGGCTCACCCCTCCACTTT | CASSFGDREGSPLHF
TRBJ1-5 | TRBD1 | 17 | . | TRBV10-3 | TGTGCCATCCCCCGGACAGGGGGATATATAGCTTTCCAGCCCCAGCATTTT | CAIPRTGGYIAFQPQHF
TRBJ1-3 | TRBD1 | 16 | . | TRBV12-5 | TGTGCTAGTGGTTTAGGGGACAGGGGCGCTGGAAACACCATATATTTT | CASGLGDRGAGNTIYF
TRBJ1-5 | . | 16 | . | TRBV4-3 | TGCGCCAGCAGCCAAGATTGGGGCCAGAGCGGTCAGCCCCAGCATTTT | CASSQDWGQSGQPQHF
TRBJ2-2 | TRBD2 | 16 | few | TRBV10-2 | TGCGCCAGCAGTACGCAGGGCGGGGGGGCCTCCGGGGAGCTGTTTTTT | CASSTQGGGASGELFF
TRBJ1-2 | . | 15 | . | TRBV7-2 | TGTGCCAGCAGCCCCCGAGACCTAAGGAGGGAAGGCTACACCTTC | CASSPRDLRREGYTF
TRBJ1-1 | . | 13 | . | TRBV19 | TGTGCCAGTAGTATAGATCGATACACTGAAGCTTTCTTT | CASSIDRYTEAFF
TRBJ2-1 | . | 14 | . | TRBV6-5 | TGTGCCAGCGCCCTCATTCGGGCAGTCAATGAGCAGTTCTTC | CASALIRAVNEQFF
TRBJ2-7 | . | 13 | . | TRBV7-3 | TGTGCCAGCAGCTTAAGCAGGGGCGACGAGCAGTACTTC | CASSLSRGDEQYF
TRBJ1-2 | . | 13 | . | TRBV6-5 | TGTGCCAGCAGTTACTCCACAAACTATGGCTACACCTTC | CASSYSTNYGYTF
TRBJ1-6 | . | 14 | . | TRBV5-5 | TGTGCCAGCAGCTTGGGCGGGAATAATTCACCCCTCCACTTT | CASSLGGNNSPLHF